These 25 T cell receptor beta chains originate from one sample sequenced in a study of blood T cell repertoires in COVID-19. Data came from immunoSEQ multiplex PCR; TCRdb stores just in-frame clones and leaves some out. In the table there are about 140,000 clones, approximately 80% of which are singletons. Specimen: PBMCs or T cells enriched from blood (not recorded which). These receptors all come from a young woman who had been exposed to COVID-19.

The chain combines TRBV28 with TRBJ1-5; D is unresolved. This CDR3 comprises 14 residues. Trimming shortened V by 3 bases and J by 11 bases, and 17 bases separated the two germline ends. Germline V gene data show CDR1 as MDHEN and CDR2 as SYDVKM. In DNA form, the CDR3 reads TGTGCCAGCAGTTTCGGTGCGGGGATCCAGGCCCAGCATTTT. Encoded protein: CASSFGAGIQAQHF. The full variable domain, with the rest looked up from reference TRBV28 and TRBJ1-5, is DVKVTQSSRYLVKRTGEKVFLECVQDMDHENMFWYRQDPGLGLRLIYFSYDVKMKEKGDIPEGYSVSREKKERFSLILESASTNQTSMYLCASSFGAGIQAQHFGDGTRLSIL.

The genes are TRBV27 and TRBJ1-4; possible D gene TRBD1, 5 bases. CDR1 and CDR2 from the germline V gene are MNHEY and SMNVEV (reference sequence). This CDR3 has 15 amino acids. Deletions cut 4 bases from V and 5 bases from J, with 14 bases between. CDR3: CASSSLRGFNEKLFF. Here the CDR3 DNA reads TGTGCCAGCAGTTCCCTTAGGGGATTCAATGAAAAACTGTTTTTT.

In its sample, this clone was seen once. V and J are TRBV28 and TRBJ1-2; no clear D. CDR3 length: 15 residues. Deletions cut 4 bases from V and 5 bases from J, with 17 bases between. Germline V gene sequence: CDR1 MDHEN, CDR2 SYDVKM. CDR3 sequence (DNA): TGTGCCAGCAGTTCTCCCGAGGGCGTACGTTATGGCTACACCTTC. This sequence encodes CASSSPEGVRYGYTF.

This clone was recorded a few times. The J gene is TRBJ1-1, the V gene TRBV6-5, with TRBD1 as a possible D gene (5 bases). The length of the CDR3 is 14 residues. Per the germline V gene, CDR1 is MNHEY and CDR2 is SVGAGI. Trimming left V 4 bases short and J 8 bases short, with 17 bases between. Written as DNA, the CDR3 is TGTGCCAGCAGTTTAAAGGGGCAGAAGGTCGAAGCTTTCTTT. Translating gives CASSLKGQKVEAFF.

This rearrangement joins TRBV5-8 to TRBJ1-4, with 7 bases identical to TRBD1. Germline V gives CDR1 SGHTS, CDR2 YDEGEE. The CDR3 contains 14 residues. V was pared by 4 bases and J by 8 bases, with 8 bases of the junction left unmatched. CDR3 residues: CASSEGQRKEKLFF. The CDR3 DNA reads TGTGCCAGCAGCGAGGGACAGCGGAAGGAAAAACTGTTTTTT.

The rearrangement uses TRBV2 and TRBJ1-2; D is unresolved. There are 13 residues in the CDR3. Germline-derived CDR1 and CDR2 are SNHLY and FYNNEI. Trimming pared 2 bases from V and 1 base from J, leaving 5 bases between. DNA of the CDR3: TGTGCCAGCAGTGAACAAAATAACTATGGCTACACCTTC. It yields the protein CASSEQNNYGYTF.

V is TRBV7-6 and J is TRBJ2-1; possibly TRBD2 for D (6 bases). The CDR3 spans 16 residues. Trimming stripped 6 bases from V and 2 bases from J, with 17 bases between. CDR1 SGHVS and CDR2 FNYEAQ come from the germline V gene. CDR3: CASSPIKAGTYNEQFF. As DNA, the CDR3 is TGTGCCAGCAGTCCCATTAAAGCGGGTACCTACAATGAGCAGTTCTTC.

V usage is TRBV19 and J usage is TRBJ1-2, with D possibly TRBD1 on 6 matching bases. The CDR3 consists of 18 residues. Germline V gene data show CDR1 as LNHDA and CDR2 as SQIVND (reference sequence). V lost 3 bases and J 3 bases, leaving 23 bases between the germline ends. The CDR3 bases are TGTGCCAGTAGTATCCCTATCATGGACAGCCGACTTTACTATGGCTACACCTTC. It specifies CASSIPIMDSRLYYGYTF.

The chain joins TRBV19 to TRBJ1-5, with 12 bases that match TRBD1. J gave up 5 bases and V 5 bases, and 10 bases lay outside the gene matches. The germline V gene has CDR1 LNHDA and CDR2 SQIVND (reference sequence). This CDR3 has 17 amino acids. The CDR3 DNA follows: TGTGCCAGTAGTGCCCGGGACAGGGGGCTACGATATCAGCCCCAGCATTTT. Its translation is CASSARDRGLRYQPQHF.

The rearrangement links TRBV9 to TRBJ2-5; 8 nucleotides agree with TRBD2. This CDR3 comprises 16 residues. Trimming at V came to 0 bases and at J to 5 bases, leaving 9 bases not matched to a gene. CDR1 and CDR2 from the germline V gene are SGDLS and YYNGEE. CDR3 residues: CASSVESGSSWETQYF. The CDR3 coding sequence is TGTGCCAGCAGCGTAGAGAGCGGGAGTAGTTGGGAGACCCAGTACTTC.

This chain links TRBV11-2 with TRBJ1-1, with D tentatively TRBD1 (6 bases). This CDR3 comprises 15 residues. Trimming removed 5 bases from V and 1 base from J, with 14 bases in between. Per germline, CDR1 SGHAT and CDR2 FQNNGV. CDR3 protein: CASSVNRAPNTEAFF. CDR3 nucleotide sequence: TGTGCCAGCAGCGTCAACAGGGCCCCGAACACTGAAGCTTTCTTT.

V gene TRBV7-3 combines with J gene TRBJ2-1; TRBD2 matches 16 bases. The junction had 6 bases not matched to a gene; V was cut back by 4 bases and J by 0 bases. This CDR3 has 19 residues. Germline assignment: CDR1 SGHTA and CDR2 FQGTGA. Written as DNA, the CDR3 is TGTGCCAGCAGCTCCGGGACTAGCGGGAGGGAAAGCTCCTACAATGAGCAGTTCTTC. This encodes CASSSGTSGRESSYNEQFF.

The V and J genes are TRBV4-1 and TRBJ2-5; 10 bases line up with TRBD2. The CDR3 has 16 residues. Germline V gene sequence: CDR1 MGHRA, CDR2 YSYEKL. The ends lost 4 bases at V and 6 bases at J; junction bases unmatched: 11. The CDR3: CASSRASGSTVQTQYF. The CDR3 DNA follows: TGCGCCAGCAGCCGGGCTAGCGGGAGCACGGTCCAGACCCAGTACTTC.

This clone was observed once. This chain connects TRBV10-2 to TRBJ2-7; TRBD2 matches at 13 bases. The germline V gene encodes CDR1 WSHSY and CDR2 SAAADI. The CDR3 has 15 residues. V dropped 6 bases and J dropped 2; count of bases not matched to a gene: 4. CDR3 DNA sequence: TGCGCCAGCAGGGCCGGACTAGCGGGGGCCTACGAGCAGTACTTC. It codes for CASRAGLAGAYEQYF.

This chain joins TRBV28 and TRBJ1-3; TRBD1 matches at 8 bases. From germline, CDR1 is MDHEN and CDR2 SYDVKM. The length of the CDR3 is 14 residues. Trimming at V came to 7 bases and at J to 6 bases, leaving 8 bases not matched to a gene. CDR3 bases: TGTGCCAGCATAAGCCACAGGGGGATAAACACCATATATTTT. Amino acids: CASISHRGINTIYF.

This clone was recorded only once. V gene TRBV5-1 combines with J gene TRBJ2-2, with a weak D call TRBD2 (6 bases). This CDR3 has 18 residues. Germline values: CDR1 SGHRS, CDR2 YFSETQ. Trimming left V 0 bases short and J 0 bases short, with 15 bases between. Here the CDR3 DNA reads TGCGCCAGCAGCTTGGCCCCCGGGGGACGGACGAACACCGGGGAGCTGTTTTTT. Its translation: CASSLAPGGRTNTGELFF.

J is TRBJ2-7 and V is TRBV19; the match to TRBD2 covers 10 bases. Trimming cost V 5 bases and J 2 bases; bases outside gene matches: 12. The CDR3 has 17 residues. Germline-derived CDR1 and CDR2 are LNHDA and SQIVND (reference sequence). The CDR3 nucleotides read TGTGCCAGTAGTCCCGCGCTAGCGGGAGAGATGACCTACGAGCAGTACTTC. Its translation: CASSPALAGEMTYEQYF.

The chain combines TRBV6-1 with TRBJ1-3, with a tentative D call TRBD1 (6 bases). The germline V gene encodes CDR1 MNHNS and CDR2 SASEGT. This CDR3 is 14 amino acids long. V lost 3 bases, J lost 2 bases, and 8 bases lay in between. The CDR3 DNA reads TGTGCCAGCAGTGATTCAGGGGCTGGAAACACCATATATTTT. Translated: CASSDSGAGNTIYF.

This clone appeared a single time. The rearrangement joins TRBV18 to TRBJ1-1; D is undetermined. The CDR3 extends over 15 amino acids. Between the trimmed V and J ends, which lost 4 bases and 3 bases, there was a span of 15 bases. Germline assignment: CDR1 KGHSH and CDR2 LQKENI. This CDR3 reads CASSLRSGGYTEAFF. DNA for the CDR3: TGTGCCAGCTCACTTCGATCCGGCGGGTACACTGAAGCTTTCTTT.

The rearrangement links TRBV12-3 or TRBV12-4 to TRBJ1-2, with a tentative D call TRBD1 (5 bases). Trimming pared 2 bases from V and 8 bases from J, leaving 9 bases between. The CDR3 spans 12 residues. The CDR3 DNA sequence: TGTGCCAGCAGTTTACAGGGTGAGGGCTACACCTTC. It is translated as CASSLQGEGYTF.

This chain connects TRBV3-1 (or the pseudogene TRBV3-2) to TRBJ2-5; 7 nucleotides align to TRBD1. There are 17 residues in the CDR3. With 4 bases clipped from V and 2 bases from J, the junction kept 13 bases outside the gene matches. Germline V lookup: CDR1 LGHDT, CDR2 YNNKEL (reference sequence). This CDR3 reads CASSLIGGRDRQETQYF. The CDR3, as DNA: TGTGCCAGCAGCCTCATAGGAGGCCGGGACAGACAAGAGACCCAGTACTTC.

Here the CDR3 reads CASSEFPDSNYEQYF. The CDR3, as DNA: TGTGCCAGCAGTGAATTCCCGGACAGCAACTACGAGCAGTACTTC. The V and J genes are TRBV6-1 and TRBJ2-7; D possibly corresponds to TRBD1 (6 bases). Germline-derived CDR1 and CDR2 are MNHNS and SASEGT. Trimming removed 2 bases from V and 3 bases from J, with 14 bases in between. The CDR3 runs 15 residues.

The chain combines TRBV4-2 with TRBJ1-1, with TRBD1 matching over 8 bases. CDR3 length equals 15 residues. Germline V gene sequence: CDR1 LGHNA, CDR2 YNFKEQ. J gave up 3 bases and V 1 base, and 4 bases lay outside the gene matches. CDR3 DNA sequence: TGTGCCAGCAGCCAAGCTACGGGACAGGACACTGAAGCTTTCTTT. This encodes CASSQATGQDTEAFF.

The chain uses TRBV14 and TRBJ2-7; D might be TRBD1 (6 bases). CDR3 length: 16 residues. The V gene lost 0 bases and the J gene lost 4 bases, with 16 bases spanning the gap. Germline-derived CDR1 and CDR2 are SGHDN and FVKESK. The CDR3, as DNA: TGTGCCAGCAGCCAAGATTTGGACAGTATGGTGTACGAGCAGTACTTC. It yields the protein CASSQDLDSMVYEQYF.

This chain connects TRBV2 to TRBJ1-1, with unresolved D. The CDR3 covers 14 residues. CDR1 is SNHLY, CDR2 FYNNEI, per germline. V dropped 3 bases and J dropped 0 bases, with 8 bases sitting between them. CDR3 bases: TGTGCCAGCAGTGACGGAGTCGTGAACACTGAAGCTTTCTTT. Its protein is CASSDGVVNTEAFF. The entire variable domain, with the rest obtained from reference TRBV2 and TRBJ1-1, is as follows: EPEVTQTPSHQVTQMGQEVILRCVPISNHLYFYWYRQILGQKVEFLVSFYNNEISEKSEIFDDQFSVERPDGSNFTLKIRSTKLEDSAMYFCASSDGVVNTEAFFGQGTRLTVV.